Following are 26 T cell receptor beta chains from one sample sequenced in a study of blood T cell repertoires in COVID-19. The method was immunoSEQ multiplex PCR; TCRdb's version includes in-frame clones alone and lacks a portion of them. The data contain roughly 440,000 clones, around 88% of them singletons. Material for sequencing was peripheral blood. Receptors were obtained from a woman aged 50 to 60 with COVID-19, enrolled during active disease.

The chain carries TRBV5-1 and TRBJ1-3; 7 nucleotides line up with TRBD1. The CDR3 runs 16 residues. The J segment lost 8 bases and the V segment lost 4 bases, leaving 15 bases of the junction unmatched. Germline lookup yields CDR1 SGHRS and CDR2 YFSETQ. In DNA, the CDR3 is TGCGCCAGCAGCCTGGACCTCCGGGACAGCCCGGACACCATATATTTT. Residues: CASSLDLRDSPDTIYF. Looking up the rest from reference TRBV5-1 and TRBJ1-3 gives the full variable domain: KAGVTQTPRYLIKTRGQQVTLSCSPISGHRSVSWYQQTPGQGLQFLFEYFSETQRNKGNFPGRFSGRQFSNSRSEMNVSTLELGDSALYLCASSLDLRDSPDTIYFGEGSWLTVV.

The rearrangement joins TRBV11-2 to TRBJ2-3, with D perhaps TRBD1 (5 bases). The CDR3 is 16 amino acids. Trimming left V 1 base short and J 0 bases short, with 11 bases between. The V gene's germline CDR1 is SGHAT and CDR2 FQNNGV. CDR3 protein: CASSLGWPGSTDTQYF. The CDR3 DNA follows: TGTGCCAGCAGCTTAGGGTGGCCAGGGAGCACAGATACGCAGTATTTT.

The CDR3 coding sequence is TGCGCCAGCAGCCCGAACGCCGGGACAGACTATGGCTACACCTTC. Amino acid sequence: CASSPNAGTDYGYTF. J is TRBJ1-2 and V is TRBV5-1; TRBD1 aligns across 7 bases. Per germline, CDR1 SGHRS and CDR2 YFSETQ. The CDR3 consists of 15 residues. The trim removed 4 bases at V and 3 bases at J, leaving 9 bases unmatched.

The chain is built from TRBV5-1 and TRBJ1-2; possible D gene TRBD1, 5 bases. The CDR3 contains 13 residues. Deletions cut 5 bases from V and 5 bases from J, with 13 bases between. The germline CDR1 and CDR2 sequences are SGHRS and YFSETQ. The CDR3 DNA is TGCGCCAGCAGTCCTGCAGGGTTATATGGCTACACCTTC. It is translated as CASSPAGLYGYTF.

The chain combines TRBV27 with TRBJ2-5; TRBD1 matches 12 bases. Looked up from germline, CDR1 is MNHEY and CDR2 is SMNVEV (reference sequence). This CDR3 spans 23 amino acids. V shed 5 bases and J 0 bases; nucleotides not matched to a gene: 25. CDR3 DNA: TGTGCCAGCAGTCTTCTATTGCCCGCTCCTACCGGGACAGGGGGCTTGTACCAAGAGACCCAGTACTTC. This translates into CASSLLLPAPTGTGGLYQETQYF.

The rearrangement links TRBV7-2 to TRBJ2-3, with 11 bases identical to TRBD2. From germline, CDR1 is SGHTA and CDR2 FQGNSA. This CDR3 comprises 15 residues. V lost 9 bases to trimming and J lost 6 bases; unmatched junction nucleotides: 11. The chain's CDR3 is CASGSSGGSWDTQYF. The CDR3 DNA is TGTGCCAGTGGGTCTAGCGGGGGGTCATGGGATACGCAGTATTTT.

The CDR3 DNA is TGTGCCAGCAGCTTAGAAACAGGGGGCATGTCCGGGGAGCTGTTTTTT. This encodes CASSLETGGMSGELFF. The J gene is TRBJ2-2, the V gene TRBV7-6; TRBD1 matches at 9 bases. V gave up 1 base and J gave up 6 bases; unmatched junction bases: 6. There are 16 residues in the CDR3. CDR1 SGHVS and CDR2 FNYEAQ come from the germline V gene. The whole variable domain, filled in from reference TRBV7-6 and TRBJ2-2, reads GAGVSQSPRYKVTKRGQDVALRCDPISGHVSLYWYRQALGQGPEFLTYFNYEAQQDKSGLPNDRFSAERPEGSISTLTIQRTEQRDSAMYRCASSLETGGMSGELFFGEGSRLTVL.

J is TRBJ2-7 and V is TRBV30; 9 bases align to TRBD1. Per the germline V gene, CDR1 is GTSNPN and CDR2 is SVGIG (reference sequence). This CDR3 region has 14 residues. The junction had 4 bases not matched to a gene; V was cut back by 3 bases and J by 1 base. CDR3 loop: CAWSGTGWSYEQYF. As DNA, the CDR3 is TGTGCCTGGAGCGGGACAGGGTGGTCCTACGAGCAGTACTTC.

V and J are TRBV6-6 and TRBJ2-7; D gene ambiguous. Between the trimmed V and J ends, which lost 5 bases and 2 bases, there was a span of 13 bases. The V gene's germline CDR1 is MNHNY and CDR2 SVGAGI (reference sequence). The CDR3 has 14 amino acids. This chain's CDR3 is CASSNTVETYEQYF. CDR3 bases: TGTGCCAGCAGTAATACAGTCGAAACCTACGAGCAGTACTTC.

This clone was detected only once. The CDR3 DNA reads TGTGCCAGCACCCGGGAGGGGGGCCTCACCGGGGAGCTGTTTTTT. This encodes CASTREGGLTGELFF. The chain couples TRBV6-5 to TRBJ2-2; 8 nucleotides agree with TRBD2. The CDR3 has 15 residues. Germline trimming cut 7 bases from V and 4 bases from J; bases unmatched to any gene: 8. Germline assignment: CDR1 MNHEY and CDR2 SVGAGI.

V usage is TRBV7-6 and J usage is TRBJ2-1, with a possible D match to TRBD1 (6 bases). Germline loops: CDR1 SGHVS, CDR2 FNYEAQ. The CDR3 covers 16 residues. With 5 bases removed from V and 0 bases from J, the gap between germline ends came to 14 bases. CDR3 DNA sequence: TGTGCCAGCAGCCCCCGAACAGGGAGCTCCTACAATGAGCAGTTCTTC. Its protein is CASSPRTGSSYNEQFF.

V is TRBV9 and J is TRBJ2-1, with a possible D match to TRBD2 (5 bases). The CDR3 extends over 16 amino acids. Trimming shortened V by 5 bases and J by 5 bases, and 20 bases separated the two germline ends. The germline gives CDR1 SGDLS, CDR2 YYNGEE. In nucleotides, the CDR3 is TGTGCCAGCAGTCGTACGTGGAGCTTGGGAGACAATGAGCAGTTCTTC. Translation gives CASSRTWSLGDNEQFF.

This clone was found a few times. The chain couples TRBV5-4 to TRBJ1-1, with a weak D call TRBD1 (6 bases). With 1 base removed from V and 6 bases from J, the gap between germline ends came to 13 bases. The germline V gene has CDR1 SGHNT and CDR2 YYREEE (reference sequence). This CDR3 comprises 14 residues. CDR3 protein: CASSLRQGKAEAFF. The CDR3 DNA sequence: TGTGCCAGCAGCTTGCGTCAGGGGAAGGCTGAAGCTTTCTTT.

This chain joins TRBV5-1 and TRBJ2-7, with TRBD1 as a possible D gene (7 bases). This CDR3 is 15 amino acids long. Germline lookup yields CDR1 SGHRS and CDR2 YFSETQ. V was pared by 0 bases and J by 2 bases, with 12 bases between. The CDR3 is CASSLGQGGTYEQYF. The CDR3 region has the DNA TGCGCCAGCAGCTTGGGACAGGGAGGAACCTACGAGCAGTACTTC.

J is TRBJ1-2 and V is TRBV9, with D unresolved. CDR1 is SGDLS and CDR2 is YYNGEE in the germline V gene. V lost 3 bases and J 4 bases, leaving 7 bases between the germline ends. There are 12 residues in the CDR3. The CDR3 loop is CASSANGYGYTF. DNA for the CDR3: TGTGCCAGCAGCGCAAACGGCTATGGCTACACCTTC.

The V and J genes are TRBV19 and TRBJ2-2; TRBD2 matches at 7 bases. Germline CDR1 and CDR2: LNHDA and SQIVND (reference sequence). The V segment lost 4 bases and the J segment 5 bases; nucleotides outside the gene matches: 10. This CDR3 contains 16 residues. In DNA form, the CDR3 reads TGTGCCAGTAGTAAAAGAATGCAGGGAGGGACCGGGGAGCTGTTTTTT. Protein: CASSKRMQGGTGELFF.

The J gene is TRBJ2-7, the V gene TRBV7-9; TRBD2 matches 7 bases. Germline lookup yields CDR1 SEHNR and CDR2 FQNEAQ (reference sequence). V shed 5 bases, J shed 7 bases, and the junction held 11 bases outside the gene matches. This CDR3 is 14 amino acids long. The CDR3 sequence is CASSRLAMAREQYF. The CDR3 region has the DNA TGTGCCAGCAGCCGACTAGCAATGGCAAGGGAGCAGTACTTC.

The chain carries TRBV11-2 and TRBJ2-2, with D perhaps TRBD1 (5 bases). Germline V gene sequence: CDR1 SGHAT, CDR2 FQNNGV. Trimming removed 5 bases from V and 3 bases from J, with 19 bases in between. There are 17 residues in the CDR3. The CDR3 sequence is CASSPHRGRGDTGELFF. As DNA, the CDR3 is TGTGCCAGCAGCCCCCATAGGGGAAGGGGCGACACCGGGGAGCTGTTTTTT.

This rearrangement joins TRBV4-2 to TRBJ1-1, with a tentative D call TRBD1 (6 bases). The germline V and J ends were trimmed by 4 bases and 0 bases, with 6 bases remaining between them. The CDR3 is 13 amino acids. CDR1 is LGHNA, CDR2 YNFKEQ, per germline. The CDR3 bases are TGTGCCAGCAGCCCAGGGGTGAACACTGAAGCTTTCTTT. It specifies CASSPGVNTEAFF.

The rearrangement uses TRBV19 and TRBJ2-3; possibly TRBD2 for D (5 bases). The CDR3 is 13 residues long. V lost 1 base, J lost 4 bases, and 6 bases lay in between. Germline assignment: CDR1 LNHDA and CDR2 SQIVND (reference sequence). The CDR3 sequence: CASSIVRADTQYF. The CDR3 nucleotides are TGTGCCAGTAGTATAGTGAGGGCAGATACGCAGTATTTT.

This clone was recorded only once. The chain recombines TRBV10-3 with TRBJ1-1, with D unclear. The V end was cut by 0 bases, the J end by 6 bases, with 8 bases between. Germline CDR1 ENHRY, CDR2 SYGVKD. There are 13 residues in the CDR3. This CDR3 reads CAISESPIAEAFF. In DNA, the CDR3 is TGTGCCATCAGTGAGTCCCCTATCGCTGAAGCTTTCTTT.

This sequence joins TRBV5-1 and TRBJ1-1; a possible D gene is TRBD1 (5 bases). Germline values: CDR1 SGHRS, CDR2 YFSETQ. The CDR3 spans 14 residues. Trimming pared 0 bases from V and 5 bases from J, leaving 11 bases between. CDR3 sequence reads: CASSLVGGATEAFF. DNA for the CDR3: TGCGCCAGCAGCTTGGTAGGTGGGGCGACTGAAGCTTTCTTT.

This clone came up once. The rearrangement links TRBV9 to TRBJ2-7; TRBD1 aligns across 11 bases. Germline V lookup: CDR1 SGDLS, CDR2 YYNGEE. The length of the CDR3 is 13 residues. Losses at the gene ends were 3 bases for V and 6 bases for J; bases not matched to a gene: 2. The CDR3, as DNA: TGTGCCAGCAGCGGTGGGACAGGGGGCGAGCAGTACTTC. Its protein product is CASSGGTGGEQYF.

The chain carries TRBV9 and TRBJ2-1; TRBD1 matches 8 bases. Trimming took 4 bases from V and 6 from J; bases not matched to a gene: 9. CDR3 length: 15 amino acids. Per germline, CDR1 SGDLS and CDR2 YYNGEE. The CDR3 bases are TGTGCCAGCAGCCCGATTGGACAGGGTGGCAATGAGCAGTTCTTC. Translated: CASSPIGQGGNEQFF.

The chain links TRBV24-1 to TRBJ2-1, with 9 nucleotides matching TRBD1. V gave up 6 bases and J gave up 4 bases; unmatched junction bases: 6. Germline CDR1 KGHDR, CDR2 SFDVKD. The CDR3 is 15 residues long. CDR3 amino acids: CATSKRQGVYNEQFF. In DNA, the CDR3 is TGTGCCACCAGTAAAAGACAGGGGGTATACAATGAGCAGTTCTTC.

V and J are TRBV5-1 and TRBJ1-3, with a tentative D call TRBD1 (5 bases). CDR3 length: 15 residues. Germline CDR1 is SGHRS and CDR2 is YFSETQ. V was trimmed by 1 base and J by 0 bases, leaving 8 bases between them. The CDR3 reads CASSLTRGSGNTIYF. The CDR3 region has the DNA TGCGCCAGCAGCTTGACAAGGGGCTCTGGAAACACCATATATTTT.